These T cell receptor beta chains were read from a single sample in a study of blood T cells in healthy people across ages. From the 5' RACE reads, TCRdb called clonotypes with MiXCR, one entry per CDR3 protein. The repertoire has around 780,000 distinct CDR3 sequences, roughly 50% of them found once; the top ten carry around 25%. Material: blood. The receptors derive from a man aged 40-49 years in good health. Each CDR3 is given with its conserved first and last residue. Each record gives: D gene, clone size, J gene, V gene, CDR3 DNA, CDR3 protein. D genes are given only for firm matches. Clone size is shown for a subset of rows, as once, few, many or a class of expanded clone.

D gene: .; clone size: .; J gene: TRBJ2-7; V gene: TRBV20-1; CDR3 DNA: TGCAGTGCTAGAGATCACGGGTTGGACGAGCAGTACTTC; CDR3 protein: CSARDHGLDEQYF
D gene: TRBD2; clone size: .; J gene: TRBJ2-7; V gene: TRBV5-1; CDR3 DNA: TGCGCCAGCAGCCCCCGGGGGGGAGCAGCGACTAGCGGGAGGGGTTCCTACGAGCAGTACTTC; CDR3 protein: CASSPRGGAATSGRGSYEQYF
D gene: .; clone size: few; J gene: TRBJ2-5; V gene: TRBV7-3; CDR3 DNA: TGTGCCAGCAGCAGGGGACGGAGGGGAGAGACCCAGTACTTC; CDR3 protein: CASSRGRRGETQYF
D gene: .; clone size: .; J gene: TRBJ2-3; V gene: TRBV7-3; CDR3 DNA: TGTGCCAGCAGCGAGCAAGGGGCGCTTGGCACAGATACGCAGTATTTT; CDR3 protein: CASSEQGALGTDTQYF
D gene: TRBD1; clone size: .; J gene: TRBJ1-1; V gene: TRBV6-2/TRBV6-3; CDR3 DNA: TGTGCCAGCTTTGACAGGGCGGGCACTGAAGCTTTCTTT; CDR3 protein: CASFDRAGTEAFF
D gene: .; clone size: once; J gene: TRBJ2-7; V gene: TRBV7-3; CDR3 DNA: TGTGCCAGCAGCTTAGTCCCTGATTACGAGCAGTACTTC; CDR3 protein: CASSLVPDYEQYF
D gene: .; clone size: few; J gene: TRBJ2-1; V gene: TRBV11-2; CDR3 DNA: TGTGCCAGCAGCTTAGACCCCGGGACCTACAATGAGCAGTTCTTC; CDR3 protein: CASSLDPGTYNEQFF
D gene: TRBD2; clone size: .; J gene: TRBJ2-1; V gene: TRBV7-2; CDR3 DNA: TGTGCCAGCAGCTTACTAGTATTACGCCATGGGACTAGCGGCAATAATGAGCAGTTCTTC; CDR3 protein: CASSLLVLRHGTSGNNEQFF
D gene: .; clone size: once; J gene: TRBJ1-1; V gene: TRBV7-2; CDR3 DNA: TGTGCCAGCAGCTTAGTTGCCGGGGGAGCTTTCTTT; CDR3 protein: CASSLVAGGAFF
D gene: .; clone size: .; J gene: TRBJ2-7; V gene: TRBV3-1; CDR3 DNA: TGTGCCAGCAGCCAAGATCTAAGGGCCACTGGCGAGCAGTACTTC; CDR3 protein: CASSQDLRATGEQYF
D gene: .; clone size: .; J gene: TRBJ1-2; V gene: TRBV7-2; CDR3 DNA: TGTGCCAGCAGCTTAGATTCTTTGGGGGGCGCGGCTCGGCTAGGCTACACCTTC; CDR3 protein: CASSLDSLGGAARLGYTF
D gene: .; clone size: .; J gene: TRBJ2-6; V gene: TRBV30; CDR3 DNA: TGTGCCTGGAGGGACCTGGGACGGCTTGGGGCCAACGCCCTGACTTTC; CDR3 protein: CAWRDLGRLGANALTF
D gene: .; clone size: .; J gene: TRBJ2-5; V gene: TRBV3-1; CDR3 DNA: TGTGCCAGCAGCCAAGATTTAGGGACCGGAGAGACCCAGTACTTC; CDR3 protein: CASSQDLGTGETQYF
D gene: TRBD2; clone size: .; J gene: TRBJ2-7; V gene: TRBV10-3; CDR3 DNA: TGTGCCATCAGTGAGTCCGGACTAGCGAAGTGGAATGAGCAGTACTTC; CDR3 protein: CAISESGLAKWNEQYF
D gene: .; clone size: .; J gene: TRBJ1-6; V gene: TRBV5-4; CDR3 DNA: TGTGCCAGCAGCTTGTTTCAGGGTGAAGGTTCACCCCTCCACTTT; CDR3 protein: CASSLFQGEGSPLHF
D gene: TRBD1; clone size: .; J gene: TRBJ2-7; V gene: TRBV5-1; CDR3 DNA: TGCGCCAGCATACCGGGACAGGGGTCCTACGAGCAGTACTTC; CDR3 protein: CASIPGQGSYEQYF
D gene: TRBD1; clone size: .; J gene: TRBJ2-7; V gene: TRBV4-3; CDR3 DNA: TGCGCCAGCAGCAAGGCCGGGACAGGGGCTAACGAGCAGTACTTC; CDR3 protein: CASSKAGTGANEQYF
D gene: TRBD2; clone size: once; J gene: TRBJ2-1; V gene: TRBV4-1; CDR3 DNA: TGCGCCAGCAGCCCGACTAGCGGGGGGCGGGATGAGCAGTTCTTC; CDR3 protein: CASSPTSGGRDEQFF
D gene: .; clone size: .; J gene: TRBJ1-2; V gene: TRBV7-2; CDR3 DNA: TGTGCCAGCAGCTCCACAGGGTTGTATGGCTACACCTTC; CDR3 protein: CASSSTGLYGYTF
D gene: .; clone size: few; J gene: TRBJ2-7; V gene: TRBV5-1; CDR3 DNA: TGCGCCAGCAGCTTGTCCACTCACCAGTACTTC; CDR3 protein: CASSLSTHQYF
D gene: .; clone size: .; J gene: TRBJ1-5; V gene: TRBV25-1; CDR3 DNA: TGTGCCAGCCGGCGCCCTTATAGCAATCAGCCCCAGCATTTT; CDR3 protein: CASRRPYSNQPQHF
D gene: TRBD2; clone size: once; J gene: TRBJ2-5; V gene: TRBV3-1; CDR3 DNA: TGTGCCAGCAGCCAGTTGACTAGCGGGGGGGAGACCCAGTACTTC; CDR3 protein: CASSQLTSGGETQYF
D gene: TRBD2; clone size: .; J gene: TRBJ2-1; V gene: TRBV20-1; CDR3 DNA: TGCAGTGCTAGAGATCATCGGCTAGCGGGGTCCCATGAGCAGTTCTTC; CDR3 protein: CSARDHRLAGSHEQFF
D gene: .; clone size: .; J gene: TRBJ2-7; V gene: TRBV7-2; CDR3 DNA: TGTGCCAGCAGCCCCCGTCGGGCAGGCCCGAGCGACGAGCAGTACTTC; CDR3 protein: CASSPRRAGPSDEQYF